This T cell receptor (beta chain) was recovered during a study of cytomegalovirus exposure and HLA in healthy donors. Study-level background: As released early, the data held about 85 million unique TCRs from HLA-typed donors. Regarding the study as a whole: A later analysis linked a missense variant in DCLRE1C to the trimming of TCR beta V and J genes. A later analysis linked more than 15,000 TCR beta sequences to HLA alleles at 0.05 false discovery rate.

On this clone: Its antigen is as yet unknown.

The PCR contained 60 Vbeta and 13 Jbeta primers. Only in-frame clones appear in the TCRdb table, and some are missing; sequencing was by immunoSEQ multiplex PCR. The data show more than 85,000 clones, nearly 80% seen once. Sequenced sample: PBMCs. The TCR was taken from a woman aged 25 to 39 in good health and CMV-seronegative.

The DNA for the CDR3 is TGTGCCAGCAGCTTAGTGTTCACAGGCCAAGAGACCCAGTACTTC. This gives the protein CASSLVFTGQETQYF. This chain joins TRBV7-2 and TRBJ2-5, with TRBD1 as a possible D gene (5 bases). Trimming cost V 1 base and J 1 base, with 10 bases left between them. The CDR3 sequence is 15 residues long. Germline V CDR1 and CDR2: SGHTA, FQGNSA.